The sequence of this TCR beta chain was determined in a study of T cell repertoires in cytomegalovirus infection. Study-wide context: Researchers turned to recently identified HLA-C-restricted CMV epitopes as well as well-studied HLA-B-restricted ones. Matching HLA type, along with CMV infection, was indicated by public TCR beta signatures. General observations from the study: There were carriers of CMV plus the relevant HLA, and cumulative public TCR beta family frequency identified them. HLA-C-restricted TCR beta clonotypes specific for CMV led the ex vivo response.

On this clonotype itself: The antigen is not known.

TCRdb called the reads again in MiXCR, with one record for every CDR3 protein. The sample consists of around 900,000 distinct CDR3 sequences, around 32% of them appearing once. The CDR3 loop spans 13 amino acids. In germline, CDR1 is SEHNR, CDR2 FQNEAQ (reference sequence). V was cut by 4 bases and J by 10 bases, with 14 bases left in between. The chain joins TRBV7-9 to TRBJ2-1; D is possibly TRBD2 (6 bases). The sequenced sample was cultured CD8+ T cells from PBMCs, obtained from culture after CMV antigen stimulation. The TCR sequence derives from a human donor in good health (CMV status not recorded). Some clones in this sample may be carry-over from other donors' samples. The CDR3 DNA reads as TGTGCCAGCAGCTGGCCCGGGACTCAGGAGCAGTTCTTC. Its protein product is CASSWPGTQEQFF.